This is a list of T cell receptor beta chains from one sample in a study of T cells after yellow fever vaccination. TCRdb independently ran MiXCR on the 5' RACE reads; one entry per CDR3 protein. The sample lists 200,000 to 300,000 distinct CDR3 sequences, 10% to 15% seen once, with roughly 0.5% in the top ten. This material consisted of CD4+ T cells sorted from PBMCs, taken 45 days after the yellow fever booster vaccination. These receptors originate from a man aged 25 to 40 who received the YFV17D yellow fever vaccine. Each CDR3 is given with its conserved first and last residue. The D gene is left open where the match is weak. A row's size may be missing; if present it is once, few, many or a size class.

D: TRBD1
V: TRBV12-3/TRBV12-4
J: TRBJ2-3
size: .
DNA: TGTGCCAGCAGTGAAACAGGGGGCCGTTCGCCAGATACGCAGTATTTT
CDR3: CASSETGGRSPDTQYF

D: .
V: TRBV20-1
J: TRBJ1-2
size: .
DNA: TGCAGTGCTAGTCCCCACAACTATGGCTACACCTTC
CDR3: CSASPHNYGYTF

D: .
V: TRBV28
J: TRBJ2-2
size: .
DNA: TGTGCCAGCAGTTTACCCCTCCGGTTTGTAACCGGGGAGCTGTTTTTT
CDR3: CASSLPLRFVTGELFF

D: .
V: TRBV27
J: TRBJ2-3
size: many
DNA: TGTGCCAGCAGTTTATCCCGGGACCACCGACTGTATTTT
CDR3: CASSLSRDHRLYF

D: .
V: TRBV7-2
J: TRBJ2-1
size: few
DNA: TGTGCCAGCAAACGGTCAGGTCCCTACAATGAGCAGTTCTTC
CDR3: CASKRSGPYNEQFF

D: .
V: TRBV7-9
J: TRBJ2-7
size: .
DNA: TGTGCCAGCAGCCGGGTCAGGGGAAGTCACGAGCAGTACTTC
CDR3: CASSRVRGSHEQYF

D: .
V: TRBV20-1
J: TRBJ2-7
size: .
DNA: TGCAGTGCCATAAGAACTTCCACAACGGGCGAGCAGTACTTC
CDR3: CSAIRTSTTGEQYF

D: TRBD1
V: TRBV20-1
J: TRBJ2-5
size: few
DNA: TGCAGTGCCGCACCCGGGACAGTGTCCCAGTACTTC
CDR3: CSAAPGTVSQYF

D: .
V: TRBV6-2/TRBV6-3
J: TRBJ2-7
size: few
DNA: TGTGCCAGCAGTTACCTGGCAGGACCCTACGAGCAGTACTTC
CDR3: CASSYLAGPYEQYF

D: .
V: TRBV6-2/TRBV6-3
J: TRBJ2-3
size: .
DNA: TGTGCCAGTGGCGGATCTAAAGGCACAGATACGCAGTATTTT
CDR3: CASGGSKGTDTQYF

D: .
V: TRBV5-6
J: TRBJ2-7
size: once
DNA: TGTGCCAGGAGCCCCGGGCTCCATTACGAGCAGTACTTC
CDR3: CARSPGLHYEQYF

D: .
V: TRBV12-3/TRBV12-4
J: TRBJ1-5
size: few
DNA: TGTGCCAGCAGTCTAAATCTGAGCAATCAGCCCCAGCATTTT
CDR3: CASSLNLSNQPQHF

D: .
V: TRBV18
J: TRBJ2-7
size: .
DNA: TGTGCCAGCTCTTTACTAGCCGAGGGGGAGCAGTACTTC
CDR3: CASSLLAEGEQYF

D: TRBD2
V: TRBV24-1
J: TRBJ2-3
size: .
DNA: TGTGCCACCAGTGATTCCCGGTTAGCGGGAGTAAAAAATACGCAGTATTTT
CDR3: CATSDSRLAGVKNTQYF

D: .
V: TRBV28
J: TRBJ2-7
size: few
DNA: TGTGCCAGCAGTTTATTGGGTCAGCAACCCGCTATCAACTACGAGCAGTACTTC
CDR3: CASSLLGQQPAINYEQYF

D: .
V: TRBV3-1
J: TRBJ2-1
size: once
DNA: TGTGCCAGCAGCCAAAATGGGGGCGCGCCCCACTCCTCCTACAATGAGCAGTTCTTC
CDR3: CASSQNGGAPHSSYNEQFF

D: .
V: TRBV24-1
J: TRBJ2-2
size: few
DNA: TGTGCCATCCGAAGCGCGAACGGGGAGCTGTTTTTT
CDR3: CAIRSANGELFF

D: .
V: TRBV20-1
J: TRBJ2-7
size: .
DNA: TGCAGTGCTAGACCCCTCTACGAGCAGTACTTC
CDR3: CSARPLYEQYF

D: TRBD2
V: TRBV6-1
J: TRBJ2-7
size: .
DNA: TGTGCCAGCAGTGAGCGGGAGTTCCACGAGCAGTACTTC
CDR3: CASSEREFHEQYF

D: .
V: TRBV28
J: TRBJ2-7
size: few
DNA: TGTGCCAGCAGTTTTTTGGCCGAAACCTACGAGCAGTACTTC
CDR3: CASSFLAETYEQYF

D: TRBD2
V: TRBV24-1
J: TRBJ2-1
size: few
DNA: TGTGCCATCAAGGGAGGAGCGGGAGGACACAATGAGCAGTTCTTC
CDR3: CAIKGGAGGHNEQFF

D: .
V: TRBV19
J: TRBJ2-7
size: many
DNA: TGTGCCAGTAGTACTGGGCAGACCTACGAGCAGTACTTC
CDR3: CASSTGQTYEQYF

D: TRBD2
V: TRBV27
J: TRBJ2-7
size: .
DNA: TGTGCCAGCAGTTTGGGGGGACTAGCGACTCGCGAGCAGTACTTC
CDR3: CASSLGGLATREQYF

D: TRBD2
V: TRBV5-1
J: TRBJ2-7
size: .
DNA: TGCGCCAGCAGCGGGGGGGGCTACGAGCAGTACTTC
CDR3: CASSGGGYEQYF

D: TRBD1
V: TRBV7-2
J: TRBJ1-3
size: .
DNA: TGTGCCAGCAGCCCGCAGGGGGCTGGAAACACCATATATTTT
CDR3: CASSPQGAGNTIYF

D: TRBD2
V: TRBV11-1
J: TRBJ2-2
size: .
DNA: TGTGCCAGCAGCGCCCCCGGGACTAGCGGGAGGAGATCCGGGGAGCTGTTTTTT
CDR3: CASSAPGTSGRRSGELFF

D: .
V: TRBV9
J: TRBJ2-5
size: few
DNA: TGTGCCAGCAGCCGGACGGGGAGCAGGGAGACCCAGTACTTC
CDR3: CASSRTGSRETQYF

D: .
V: TRBV7-2
J: TRBJ2-7
size: .
DNA: TGTGCCAGCAGCTTTAGCGGATTCTCCTCCTACGAGCAGTACTTC
CDR3: CASSFSGFSSYEQYF

D: TRBD2
V: TRBV14
J: TRBJ2-2
size: .
DNA: TGTGCCAGCAGCCCTCGGTTCCTGCGACTAGCGGGAGGGCCGGGCACCGGGGAGCTGTTTTTT
CDR3: CASSPRFLRLAGGPGTGELFF

D: .
V: TRBV7-6
J: TRBJ2-7
size: few
DNA: TGTGCCAGCAGCCCAGGACCTCTCCCGGGCGAGCAGTACTTC
CDR3: CASSPGPLPGEQYF

D: .
V: TRBV7-2
J: TRBJ2-5
size: few
DNA: TGTGCCAGCAGCATACGTGAGACCCAGTACTTC
CDR3: CASSIRETQYF

D: TRBD2
V: TRBV12-3/TRBV12-4
J: TRBJ2-6
size: .
DNA: TGTGCCAGCAGTTTGCGGGGGGCGCCCGGGGCCAACGTCCTGACTTTC
CDR3: CASSLRGAPGANVLTF

D: TRBD2
V: TRBV5-6
J: TRBJ2-3
size: .
DNA: TGTGCCAGCAGCGGGACTAGTAGGTCCCGCAGGACGCAGTATTTT
CDR3: CASSGTSRSRRTQYF

D: TRBD2
V: TRBV7-2
J: TRBJ2-4
size: .
DNA: TGTGCCAGCAGCTTTGGGACTAGTTCCGTTTTTCAGTACTTC
CDR3: CASSFGTSSVFQYF

D: .
V: TRBV11-2
J: TRBJ2-7
size: few
DNA: TGTGCCAGCAGCTTAGGTGGGGTTTACGAGCAGTACTTC
CDR3: CASSLGGVYEQYF

D: .
V: TRBV7-2
J: TRBJ2-3
size: .
DNA: TGTGCCAGCATCCAAGGGCACCCAGGGGATACGCAGTATTTT
CDR3: CASIQGHPGDTQYF

D: TRBD2
V: TRBV5-1
J: TRBJ2-1
size: .
DNA: TGCGCCAGCGCGGGAGGGCCAGACAATGAGCAGTTCTTC
CDR3: CASAGGPDNEQFF

D: TRBD1
V: TRBV28
J: TRBJ2-5
size: few
DNA: TGTGCCAGCAGTCCGACAGGGTCCCAAGAGACCCAGTACTTC
CDR3: CASSPTGSQETQYF

D: .
V: TRBV12-3/TRBV12-4
J: TRBJ2-5
size: few
DNA: TGTGCCAGCAGTTTGTGGGTCGGGACTCAAGAGACCCAGTACTTC
CDR3: CASSLWVGTQETQYF

D: .
V: TRBV20-1
J: TRBJ2-1
size: few
DNA: TGCAGTGCTGGACCTAGTGGCTTCTACAATGAGCAGTTCTTC
CDR3: CSAGPSGFYNEQFF

D: TRBD2
V: TRBV6-1
J: TRBJ2-1
size: .
DNA: TGTGCCAGCAAGGGGGCTAGCGGGAGAGCCCACAATGAGCAGTTCTTC
CDR3: CASKGASGRAHNEQFF

D: .
V: TRBV5-6
J: TRBJ1-2
size: .
DNA: TGTGCCAGCAGCTTCTCACAGTCGACTGGCTACACCTTC
CDR3: CASSFSQSTGYTF

D: .
V: TRBV6-1
J: TRBJ2-7
size: .
DNA: TGTGCCAGTTGCCCTCAGTTAGTCTCCTACGAGCAGTACTTC
CDR3: CASCPQLVSYEQYF

D: TRBD2
V: TRBV28
J: TRBJ2-3
size: .
DNA: TGTGCCAGCAGTTTACTAGCGGGGTACACAGATACGCAGTATTTT
CDR3: CASSLLAGYTDTQYF

D: .
V: TRBV30
J: TRBJ2-2
size: .
DNA: TGTGCCTGGAGTGGGGGCAGGGTGGACACCGGGGAGCTGTTTTTT
CDR3: CAWSGGRVDTGELFF

D: TRBD2
V: TRBV7-3
J: TRBJ2-6
size: .
DNA: TGTGCCAGCAGCCTCCTCGGGAGGGCCACCTCTGGGGCCAACGTCCTGACTTTC
CDR3: CASSLLGRATSGANVLTF

D: .
V: TRBV5-5
J: TRBJ1-3
size: few
DNA: TGTGCCAGCAGCTTGATGGAAAGAGCTGGAAACACCATATATTTT
CDR3: CASSLMERAGNTIYF